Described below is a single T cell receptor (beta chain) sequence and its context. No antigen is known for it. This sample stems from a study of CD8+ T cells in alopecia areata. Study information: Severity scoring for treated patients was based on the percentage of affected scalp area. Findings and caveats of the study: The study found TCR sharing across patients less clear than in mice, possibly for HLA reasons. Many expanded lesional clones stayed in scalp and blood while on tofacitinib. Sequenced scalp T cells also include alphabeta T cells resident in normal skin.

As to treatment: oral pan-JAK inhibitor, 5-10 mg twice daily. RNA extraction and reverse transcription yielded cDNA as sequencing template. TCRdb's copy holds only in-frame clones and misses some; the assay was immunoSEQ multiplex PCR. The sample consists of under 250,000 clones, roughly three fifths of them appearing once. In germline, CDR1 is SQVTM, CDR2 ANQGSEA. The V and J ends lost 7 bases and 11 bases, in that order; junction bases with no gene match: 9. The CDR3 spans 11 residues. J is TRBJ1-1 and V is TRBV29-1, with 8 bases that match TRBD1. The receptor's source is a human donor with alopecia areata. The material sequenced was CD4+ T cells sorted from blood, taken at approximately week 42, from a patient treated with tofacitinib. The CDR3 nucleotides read TGCAGCGCGTGTCAGGACAGGGATGCTTTCTTT. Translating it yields CSACQDRDAFF. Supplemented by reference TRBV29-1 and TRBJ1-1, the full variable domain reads SAVISQKPSRDICQRGTSLTIQCQVDSQVTMMFWYRQQPGQSLTLIATANQGSEATYESGFVIDKFPISRPNLTFSTLTVSNMSPEDSSIYLCSACQDRDAFFGQGTRLTVV.